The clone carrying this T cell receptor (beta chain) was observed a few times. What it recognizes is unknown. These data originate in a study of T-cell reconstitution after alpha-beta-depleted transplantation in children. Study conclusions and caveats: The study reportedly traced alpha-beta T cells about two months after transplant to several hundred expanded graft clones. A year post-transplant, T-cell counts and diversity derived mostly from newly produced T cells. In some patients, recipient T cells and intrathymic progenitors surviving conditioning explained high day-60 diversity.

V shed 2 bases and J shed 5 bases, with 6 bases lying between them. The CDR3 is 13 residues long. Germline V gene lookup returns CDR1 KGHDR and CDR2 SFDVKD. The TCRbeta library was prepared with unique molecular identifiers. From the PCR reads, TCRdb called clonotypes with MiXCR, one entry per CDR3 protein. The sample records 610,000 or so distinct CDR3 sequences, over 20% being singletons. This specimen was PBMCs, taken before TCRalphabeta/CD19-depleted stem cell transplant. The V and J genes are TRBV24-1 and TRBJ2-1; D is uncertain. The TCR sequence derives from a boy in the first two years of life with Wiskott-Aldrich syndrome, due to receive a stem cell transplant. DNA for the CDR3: TGTGCCACCAGTGATTGGGATAACAATGAGCAGTTCTTC. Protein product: CATSDWDNNEQFF.